Sequencing of this T cell receptor beta chain was carried out in a study of metastatic and nonmetastatic thyroid tumors. Across the study: Samples came from malignant and benign thyroid patients, and repertoires were compared across blood and tumor or nodule tissue.

V was shortened by 2 bases and J by 5 bases, with 8 bases between the two germline ends. Per the germline V gene, CDR1 is SGHRS and CDR2 is YFSETQ. The CDR3 loop spans 12 amino acids. TCRdb reanalyzed the PCR reads via MiXCR. The data hold tens of thousands of clones, with 16% observed a single time. Before thyroid surgery, none of the patients had received any treatment. V and J are TRBV5-1 and TRBJ2-7; D perhaps matches TRBD1 (5 bases). Sequenced sample: tumor tissue. This TCR derives from a female donor with papillary thyroid cancer or a benign thyroid nodule (not recorded which). Some clones in this sample may be carry-over from other donors' samples. CDR3 loop: CASSFQGNEQYF. The CDR3, as DNA: TGCGCCAGCAGCTTCCAGGGTAACGAGCAGTACTTC.